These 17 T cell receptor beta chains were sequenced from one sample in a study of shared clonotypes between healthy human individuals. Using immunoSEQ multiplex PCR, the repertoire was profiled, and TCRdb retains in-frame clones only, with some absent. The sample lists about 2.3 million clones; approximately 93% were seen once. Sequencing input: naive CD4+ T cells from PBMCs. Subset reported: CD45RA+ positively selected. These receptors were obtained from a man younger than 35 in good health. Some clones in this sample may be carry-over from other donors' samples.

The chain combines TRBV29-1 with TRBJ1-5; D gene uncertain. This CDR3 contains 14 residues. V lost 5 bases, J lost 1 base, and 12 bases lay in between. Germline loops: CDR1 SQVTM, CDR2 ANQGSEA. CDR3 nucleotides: TGCAGCGTTACAGACACCACCAGCAATCAGCCCCAGCATTTT. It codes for CSVTDTTSNQPQHF.

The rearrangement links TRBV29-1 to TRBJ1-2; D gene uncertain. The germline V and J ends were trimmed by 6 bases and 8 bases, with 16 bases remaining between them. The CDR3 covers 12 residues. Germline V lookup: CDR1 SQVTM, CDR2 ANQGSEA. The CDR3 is CSVESASGGYTF. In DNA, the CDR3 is TGCAGCGTCGAGTCAGCCTCGGGAGGCTACACCTTC.

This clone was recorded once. CDR3: CASSQAQGSTEAFF. The DNA for the CDR3 is TGTGCCAGCAGCCAAGCACAGGGTAGCACTGAAGCTTTCTTT. This chain uses TRBV4-2 with TRBJ1-1; the D gene is possibly TRBD1 (6 bases). CDR1 is LGHNA, CDR2 YNFKEQ, per germline. The CDR3 loop spans 14 amino acids. Trimming pared 1 base from V and 4 bases from J, leaving 10 bases between.

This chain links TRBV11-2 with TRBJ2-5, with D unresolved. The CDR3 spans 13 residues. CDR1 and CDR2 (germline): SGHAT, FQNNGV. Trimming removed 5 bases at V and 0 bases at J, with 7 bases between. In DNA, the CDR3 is TGTGCCAGCAGCGCCAATCACCAAGAGACCCAGTACTTC. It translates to CASSANHQETQYF.

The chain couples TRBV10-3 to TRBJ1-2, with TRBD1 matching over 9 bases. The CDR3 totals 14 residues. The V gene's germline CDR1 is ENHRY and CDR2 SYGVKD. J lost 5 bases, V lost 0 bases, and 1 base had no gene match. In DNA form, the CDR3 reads TGTGCCATCAGTGAGTCAGGGACAGGGTATGGCTACACCTTC. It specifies CAISESGTGYGYTF.

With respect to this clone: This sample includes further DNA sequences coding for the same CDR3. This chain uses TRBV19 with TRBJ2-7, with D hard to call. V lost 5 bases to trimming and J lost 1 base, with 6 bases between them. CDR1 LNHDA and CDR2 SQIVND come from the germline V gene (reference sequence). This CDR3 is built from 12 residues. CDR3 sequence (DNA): TGTGCCAGTAGTGCCTCGTCCTACGAGCAGTACTTC. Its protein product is CASSASSYEQYF.

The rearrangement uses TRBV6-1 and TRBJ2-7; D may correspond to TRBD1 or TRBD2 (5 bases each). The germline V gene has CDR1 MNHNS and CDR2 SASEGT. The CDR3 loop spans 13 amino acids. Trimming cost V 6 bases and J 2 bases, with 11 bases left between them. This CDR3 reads CASREGRTYEQYF. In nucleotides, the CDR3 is TGTGCCAGCAGAGAGGGACGAACCTACGAGCAGTACTTC.

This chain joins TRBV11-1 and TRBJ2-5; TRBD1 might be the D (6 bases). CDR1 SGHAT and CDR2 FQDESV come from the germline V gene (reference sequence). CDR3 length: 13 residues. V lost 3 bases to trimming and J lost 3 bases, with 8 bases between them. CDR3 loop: CASSFHREETQYF. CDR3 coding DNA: TGTGCCAGCAGCTTTCACAGGGAAGAGACCCAGTACTTC.

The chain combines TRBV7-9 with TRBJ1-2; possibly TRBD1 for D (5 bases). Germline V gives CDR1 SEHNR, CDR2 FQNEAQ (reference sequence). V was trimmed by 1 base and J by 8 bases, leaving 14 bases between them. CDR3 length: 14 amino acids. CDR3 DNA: TGTGCCAGCAGCTTAGTTTCCCTGCAGGGAGGCTACACCTTC. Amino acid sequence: CASSLVSLQGGYTF.

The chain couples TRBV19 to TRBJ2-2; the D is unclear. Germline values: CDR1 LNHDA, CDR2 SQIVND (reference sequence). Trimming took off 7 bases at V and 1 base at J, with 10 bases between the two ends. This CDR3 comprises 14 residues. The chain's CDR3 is CASIGQLNTGELFF. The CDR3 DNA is TGTGCCAGTATAGGTCAGCTGAACACCGGGGAGCTGTTTTTT.

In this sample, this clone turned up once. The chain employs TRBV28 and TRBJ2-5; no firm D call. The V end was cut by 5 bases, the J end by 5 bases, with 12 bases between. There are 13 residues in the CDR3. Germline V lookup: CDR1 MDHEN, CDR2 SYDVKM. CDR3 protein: CASSRTYRETQYF. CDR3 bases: TGTGCCAGCAGTAGGACCTATAGGGAGACCCAGTACTTC.

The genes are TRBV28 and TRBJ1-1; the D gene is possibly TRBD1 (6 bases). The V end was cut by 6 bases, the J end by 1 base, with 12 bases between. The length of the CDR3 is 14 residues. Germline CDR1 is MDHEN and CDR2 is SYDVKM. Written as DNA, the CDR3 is TGTGCCAGCAGAGCCGGGACAAAGAACACTGAAGCTTTCTTT. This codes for CASRAGTKNTEAFF.

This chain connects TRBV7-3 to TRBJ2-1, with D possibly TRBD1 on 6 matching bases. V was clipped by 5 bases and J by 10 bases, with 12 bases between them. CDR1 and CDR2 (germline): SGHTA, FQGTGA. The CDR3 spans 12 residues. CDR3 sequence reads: CASSPGQGEQFF. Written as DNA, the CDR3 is TGTGCCAGCAGCCCGGGACAAGGGGAGCAGTTCTTC. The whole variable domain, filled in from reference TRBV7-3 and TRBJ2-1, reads GAGVSQTPSNKVTEKGKYVELRCDPISGHTALYWYRQSLGQGPEFLIYFQGTGAADDSGLPNDRFFAVRPEGSVSTLKIQRTERGDSAVYLCASSPGQGEQFFGPGTRLTVL.

The CDR3 here is CASSAGGQSEQYF. The CDR3 region has the DNA TGTGCCAGCAGCGCAGGGGGGCAAAGCGAGCAGTACTTC. The chain couples TRBV11-2 to TRBJ2-7; D perhaps matches TRBD1 (7 bases). This CDR3 is 13 amino acids long. V was clipped by 5 bases and J by 6 bases, with 14 bases between them. Germline CDR1 is SGHAT and CDR2 is FQNNGV.

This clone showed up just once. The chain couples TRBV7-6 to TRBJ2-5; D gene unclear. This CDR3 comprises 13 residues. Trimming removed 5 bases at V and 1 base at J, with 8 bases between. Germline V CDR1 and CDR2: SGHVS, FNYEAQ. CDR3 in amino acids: CASSQPPQETQYF. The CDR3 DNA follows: TGTGCCAGCAGCCAGCCGCCCCAAGAGACCCAGTACTTC.

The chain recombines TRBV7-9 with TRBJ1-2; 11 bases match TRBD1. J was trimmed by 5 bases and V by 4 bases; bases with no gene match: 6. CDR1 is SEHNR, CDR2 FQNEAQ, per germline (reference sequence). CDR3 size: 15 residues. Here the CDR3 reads CASSWTGGPQYGYTF. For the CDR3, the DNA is TGTGCCAGCAGCTGGACAGGGGGCCCGCAGTATGGCTACACCTTC.

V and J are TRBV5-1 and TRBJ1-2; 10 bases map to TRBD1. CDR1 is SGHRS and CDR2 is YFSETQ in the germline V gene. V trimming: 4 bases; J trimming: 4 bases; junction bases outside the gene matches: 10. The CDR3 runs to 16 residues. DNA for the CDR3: TGCGCCAGCAGCCCAAGGACAGGGGGGGATGGCTATGGCTACACCTTC. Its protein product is CASSPRTGGDGYGYTF. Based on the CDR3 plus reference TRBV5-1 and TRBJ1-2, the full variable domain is KAGVTQTPRYLIKTRGQQVTLSCSPISGHRSVSWYQQTPGQGLQFLFEYFSETQRNKGNFPGRFSGRQFSNSRSEMNVSTLELGDSALYLCASSPRTGGDGYGYTFGSGTRLTVV.